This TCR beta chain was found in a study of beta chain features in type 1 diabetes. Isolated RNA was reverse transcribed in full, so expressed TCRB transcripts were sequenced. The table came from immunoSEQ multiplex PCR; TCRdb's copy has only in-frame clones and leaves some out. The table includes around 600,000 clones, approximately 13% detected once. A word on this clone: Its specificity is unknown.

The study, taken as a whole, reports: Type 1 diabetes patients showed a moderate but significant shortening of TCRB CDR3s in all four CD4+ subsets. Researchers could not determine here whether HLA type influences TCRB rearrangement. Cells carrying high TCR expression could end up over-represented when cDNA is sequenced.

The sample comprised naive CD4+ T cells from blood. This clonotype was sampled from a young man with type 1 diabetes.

CDR3 DNA sequence: TGTGCCAGCAGTGAATGGGGACAGGGGGCGGTTTACGAGCAGTACTTC. This gives the protein CASSEWGQGAVYEQYF. The rearrangement links TRBV25-1 to TRBJ2-7; 12 bases align to TRBD1. This CDR3 is built from 16 residues. V was clipped by 1 base and J by 4 bases; unmatched bases: 5. Germline assignment: CDR1 MGHDK and CDR2 SYGVNS.